This T cell receptor beta chain was captured in a study of post-analysis software for immune sequencing data. Study overall: In terms of disease course, relapsing-remitting, secondary progressive and progressive-relapsing multiple sclerosis were included. Study-wide results and limits: Controls had significantly higher normalized Chao1 diversity than multiple sclerosis patients. Higher frequency in patients than in controls was seen for about five TRBV segments, with TRBV5-6, TRBV5-1 and TRBV20-1 among them.

J lost 4 bases, V lost 6 bases, and 6 bases had no gene match. The CDR3 is made up of 13 amino acids. CDR1 and CDR2 (germline): DFQATT, SNEGSKA (reference sequence). Comment on this clonotype: As yet, its antigen is unknown.

Libraries were made from TCR beta cDNA, and they carried unique molecular identifiers. T cells numbering roughly 0.9 to 10 million yielded cDNA molecules that totaled about 500,000. One entry per CDR3 protein results from TCRdb running MiXCR on the PCR reads. This table has 800,000 to 950,000 distinct CDR3 sequences, 53% appearing once. The specimen was blood. This rearrangement joins TRBV20-1 to TRBJ2-7; 10 bases align to TRBD2. This sequence originates from a girl under 18 with multiple sclerosis. CDR3 loop: CSALGLAEYEQYF. The CDR3 DNA follows: TGCAGTGCACTAGGACTAGCGGAGTACGAGCAGTACTTC.